A selection of T cell receptor beta chains follows, all from one sample in a study of spatial heterogeneity in lung cancer. TCRdb recomputed calls from the 5' RACE reads with MiXCR, one row per CDR3 protein. Here the sample spans under 50,000 distinct CDR3 sequences, 5.2% being singletons. This material consisted of PBMCs, taken at surgery. The receptors stem from a female donor with early-stage non-small cell lung cancer. The CDR3 runs from the conserved cysteine through the conserved F or W. The D gene is left open where the match is weak. Expanded clones are given a class, and other clones once, few, many or no size at all.

clone_size	v_call	d_call	j_call	cdr3_nt	cdr3_aa
few	TRBV18	.	TRBJ1-5	TGTGCCAGCTCACCATACGGTCAGCCCCAGCATTTT	CASSPYGQPQHF
many	TRBV7-6	.	TRBJ2-5	TGTGCCAGCGGGGGCGGAGCAGGCCTGCCCCAAGAGACCCAGTACTTC	CASGGGAGLPQETQYF
few	TRBV5-6	.	TRBJ1-1	TGTGCCAGCAGCTTGACTGGCACGGCAGCTTTCTTT	CASSLTGTAAFF
many	TRBV28	.	TRBJ2-7	TGTGCCACGGACACAGGGAATAAGCAGTACTTC	CATDTGNKQYF
few	TRBV4-1	.	TRBJ1-5	TGCGCCAGCAGCCCCGGGGGTTCTGGGGCAGGTCAGCCCCAGCATTTT	CASSPGGSGAGQPQHF
.	TRBV29-1	.	TRBJ1-2	TGCAGCGTTGAACAACAGGTGAAAGGTTATGGCTACACCTTC	CSVEQQVKGYGYTF
many	TRBV7-2	TRBD1	TRBJ1-6	TGTGCCAGCAGCGGTACAGGGGTAAGGGGAAATTCACCCCTCCACTTT	CASSGTGVRGNSPLHF
.	TRBV6-2/TRBV6-3	.	TRBJ2-3	TGTGCCAGCAGTTACTCGCGGGATTCAGTAGATACGCAGTATTTT	CASSYSRDSVDTQYF
many	TRBV6-1	.	TRBJ2-5	TGTGCCAGCAGTGAGTGGGTGTACTTAGAAACCCAGTACTTC	CASSEWVYLETQYF
few	TRBV7-2	.	TRBJ2-3	TGTGCCAGCAGCTTCACGCCGGGACAAGCTCTATTTAGCACAGATACGCAGTATTTT	CASSFTPGQALFSTDTQYF